The clone carrying this T cell receptor beta chain was recorded many times. TCRdb reanalysed the RACE reads using MiXCR and keeps one entry per CDR3 protein. The sample records tens of thousands of distinct CDR3 sequences, 7.5% to 8% being singletons. V was cut by 1 base and J by 2 bases, with 15 bases left in between. The CDR3 spans 16 residues. CDR1 and CDR2 (germline): KGHSH, LQKENI. Documented time point: pre-sensitization, week 0. Treatment in this sample: therapeutic diphenylcyclopropenone sensitization with weekly scalp DPC. The data were taken from a study of human T cells and chemical hapten exposure. Study background: DPC 0.01% went on the upper back by patch test, with reading at 6 days.

Specimen: whole blood, collected in connection with sensitization to the hapten diphenylcyclopropenone (DPC). The TCR comes from a woman between 50 and 59 years old with alopecia areata. Some clones in this sample may be carry-over from other donors' samples. The chain recombines TRBV18 with TRBJ2-7; a possible D gene is TRBD2 (6 bases). The CDR3 DNA reads as TGTGCCAGCTCACCACAGGGAGGCGCGGGCCCCTACGAGCAGTACTTC. It encodes CASSPQGGAGPYEQYF.